These 8 T cell receptor beta chains were all obtained from the same sample, sequenced in a study of cytomegalovirus exposure and HLA in healthy donors. PCR employed 60 Vbeta and 13 Jbeta primers. The table came from immunoSEQ multiplex PCR; TCRdb's copy has only in-frame clones and leaves some out. Its table records around 190,000 clones. The sequenced sample was PBMCs. The receptors were sampled from a woman aged 25 to 39 in good health and CMV-seropositive.

The CDR3 DNA reads as TGCGCCAGCAGCCACGAACCTAGGGTAGCGTTCAATGAGCAGTTCTTC. As protein: CASSHEPRVAFNEQFF. V is TRBV4-3 and J is TRBJ2-1, with a tentative D call TRBD2 (5 bases). The CDR3 runs to 16 residues. Germline CDR1 reads LGHNA; CDR2 reads YSLEER. V lost 3 bases to trimming and J lost 6 bases, with 18 bases between them.

The V call is TRBV10-1, the J call TRBJ2-1; D might be TRBD2 (5 bases). The CDR3 runs to 14 residues. Trimming left V 0 bases short and J 5 bases short, with 8 bases between. Germline values: CDR1 WNHNN, CDR2 SYGVQD (reference sequence). The CDR3 DNA is TGCGCCAGCAGTGAGTCTGGGCGGGACAATGAGCAGTTCTTC. Translating gives CASSESGRDNEQFF.

The rearrangement uses TRBV5-6 and TRBJ2-5; a weak D match, TRBD1 (6 bases). The CDR3 contains 14 residues. Germline V CDR1 and CDR2: SGHDT, YYEEEE. Trimming left V 3 bases short and J 1 base short, with 10 bases between. CDR3 nucleotide sequence: TGTGCCAGCAGCTCAAGGGGGATCCAAGAGACCCAGTACTTC. Protein: CASSSRGIQETQYF.

V gene TRBV19 combines with J gene TRBJ1-2; D unclear. CDR3 size: 11 residues. Germline CDR1 and CDR2: LNHDA and SQIVND (reference sequence). V gave up 5 bases and J gave up 6 bases, with 7 bases separating them. The CDR3 loop is CASSFGDGYTF. As DNA, the CDR3 is TGTGCCAGTAGTTTTGGAGATGGCTACACCTTC.

This chain uses TRBV2 with TRBJ2-7; D might be TRBD2 (6 bases). CDR1 is SNHLY and CDR2 is FYNNEI in the germline V gene. Trimming shortened V by 7 bases and J by 0 bases, and 13 bases separated the two germline ends. The CDR3 extends over 14 amino acids. The CDR3 region is CASKIGGSSYEQYF. As DNA, the CDR3 is TGTGCCAGCAAGATCGGGGGTAGCTCCTACGAGCAGTACTTC. The variable domain in full, completed from reference TRBV2 and TRBJ2-7, reads EPEVTQTPSHQVTQMGQEVILRCVPISNHLYFYWYRQILGQKVEFLVSFYNNEISEKSEIFDDQFSVERPDGSNFTLKIRSTKLEDSAMYFCASKIGGSSYEQYFGPGTRLTVT.

This clone is medium-sized (0.01 to 0.1%) by frequency. This chain uses TRBV6-1 with TRBJ1-4; TRBD1 agrees at 8 bases. V shed 5 bases and J 6 bases; nucleotides not matched to a gene: 5. Germline CDR1 and CDR2: MNHNS and SASEGT. The CDR3 spans 14 residues. CDR3 region: CASSLDRGYEKLFF. For the CDR3, the DNA is TGTGCCAGCAGTCTCGACAGGGGATATGAAAAACTGTTTTTT.

The genes are TRBV14 and TRBJ2-7; 7 bases map to TRBD2. Germline V gene data show CDR1 as SGHDN and CDR2 as FVKESK. This CDR3 region has 14 residues. V lost 6 bases, J lost 4 bases, and 9 bases stayed unmatched. The CDR3 DNA reads as TGTGCCAGCAGTCGTTCCGGGACTATTTACGAGCAGTACTTC. Its protein is CASSRSGTIYEQYF.

The V and J genes are TRBV12-5 and TRBJ2-2; TRBD2 might be the D (5 bases). The CDR3 is 13 residues long. Germline CDR1 and CDR2: LGHNT and FRNRAP. V was clipped by 7 bases and J by 0 bases, with 6 bases between them. Written as DNA, the CDR3 is TGTGCTAGTGAGGACTCGAACACCGGGGAGCTGTTTTTT. Its protein product is CASEDSNTGELFF. Filled out from reference TRBV12-5 and TRBJ2-2, the complete variable domain reads DARVTQTPRHKVTEMGQEVTMRCQPILGHNTVFWYRQTMMQGLELLAYFRNRAPLDDSGMPKDRFSAEMPDATLATLKIQPSEPRDSAVYFCASEDSNTGELFFGEGSRLTVL.